This note documents a single T cell receptor (beta chain) sequence. The CDR3 spans 13 residues. Germline assignment: CDR1 LNHNV and CDR2 YYDKDF (reference sequence). Trimming pared 0 bases from V and 4 bases from J, leaving 5 bases between. Construction of the TCRbeta library involved unique molecular identifiers. TCRdb reprocessed the PCR reads via MiXCR and lists one record per CDR3 protein. The sample records hundreds of thousands of distinct CDR3 sequences, around a sixth being singletons. This entry is derived from a study of T-cell reconstitution after alpha-beta-depleted transplantation in children.

The rearrangement links TRBV15 to TRBJ2-3; no clear D gene. The starting material was PBMCs from the stem cell graft donor, obtained from the stem cell graft. The clonotype originates from a human donor who donated a stem cell graft to a child with acute myeloid leukemia. CDR3 nucleotide sequence: TGTGCCACCAGCAGAGATATACCAGATACGCAGTATTTT. Amino acid sequence: CATSRDIPDTQYF.